Sequencing of this T cell receptor beta chain was carried out in a study of T cells after yellow fever vaccination. Per germline, CDR1 DFQATT and CDR2 SNEGSKA (reference sequence). The CDR3 runs to 14 residues. With 3 bases removed from V and 5 bases from J, the gap between germline ends came to 11 bases. A universal primer site and UMIs were added as TCR cDNA was made by 5'RACE template switching. MiXCR, applied by TCRdb to the 5' RACE reads, yields one record per CDR3 protein. There are hundreds of thousands of distinct CDR3 sequences in the sample; around an eighth occur only once, and approximately 15% lies in the top ten. Notes on the study in general: Abundant clonotypes from the bulk population could have been carried over as contaminants into FACS-sorted repertoires.

This clonotype has more than one count but fewer than ten. Its cognate antigen is unknown. The sequence came from a man aged 25-40 years who received the YFV17D yellow fever vaccine. This sample comprised PBMCs, obtained on the day of the yellow fever booster vaccination. This rearrangement joins TRBV20-1 to TRBJ1-6; TRBD1 might be the D (5 bases). The CDR3 sequence is CSARTLTDNSPLHF. Written as DNA, the CDR3 is TGCAGTGCTAGGACTTTGACAGATAATTCACCCCTCCACTTT.